This TCR beta chain derives from a study of CXCR3-negative and CXCR3-positive naive CD8 T cells. Whole-study context: Across all libraries, TRB reads numbered approximately 150 million, with about 1.5 +/- 0.3 million in each library.

UMI-tagged TRB cDNA libraries were built via 5' RACE. TCRdb reprocessed the 5' RACE reads; each CDR3 protein has one entry and no DNA is given. The table counts roughly 89,000 distinct CDR3 sequences; about 1% lies in the top ten. Overall study results and limits: More hydrophobic TRB CDR3s were found in CXCR3-positive naive cells than in CXCR3-negative naive cells. Similar levels of surface CD5 were seen between naive subsets; TCR strength was inferred from TRB CDR3 properties.

A word on this clonotype: Its antigen is unknown.

Germline CDR1 is SGHRS and CDR2 is YFSETQ. This CDR3 comprises 14 residues. The receptor's source is a human donor in good health. Some clones in this sample may be carry-over from other donors' samples. The sequencing input was naive CXCR3- CD8+ T cells from blood. Indicated subset: CD45RO-CCR7+CD27+CD95- naive CD8+ T cells lacking CXCR3 (TNR3-). The chain links TRBV5-1 to TRBJ2-7; absent DNA, TCRdb's TRBD1 call cannot be checked. CDR3 sequence: CASGPGGRSYEQYF.